This record covers a single TCR beta chain. What it binds is not known. These data come from a study of cytomegalovirus exposure and HLA in healthy donors. The CDR3 loop spans 15 amino acids. The germline V gene encodes CDR1 LNHDA and CDR2 SQIVND (reference sequence). V gave up 1 base and J gave up 2 bases, with 9 bases separating them. Study results and caveats: Researchers reported that a few CMV-associated chains were confirmed in vitro as CMV antigen-specific.

The donors were part of the validation cohort of some 120 subjects. That cohort was separate from the first cohort, which comprised under 700 subjects. Data came from immunoSEQ multiplex PCR; TCRdb stores just in-frame clones and leaves some out. Counted here are about 240,000 clones, about 86% occurring once; the ten biggest clones make up 1% to 1.5%. The specimen sequenced was PBMCs. V and J are TRBV19 and TRBJ1-5; unclear D gene. The clonotype was recovered from a woman in her 30s in good health and CMV-seropositive. The CDR3 loop reads CASSIGLRGNQPQHF. The CDR3 region has the DNA TGTGCCAGTAGTATAGGTCTCCGGGGCAATCAGCCCCAGCATTTT.